A selection of T cell receptor beta chains follows, all from one sample in a study of T cell repertoires in cytomegalovirus infection. TCRdb called the reads again in MiXCR, with one record for every CDR3 protein. The profile shows around 130,000 distinct CDR3 sequences, 8% to 9% of them singletons. The sample comprised PBMCs. Receptors originate from a human donor in good health (CMV status not recorded). Some clones in this sample may be carry-over from other donors' samples. Each CDR3 is given with its conserved first and last residue. Fields, in order: V gene, D gene, J gene, clone size, CDR3 protein, CDR3 DNA. A D gene is named only where the DNA matches it firmly. Clone size is not always given. Where it is, it says once, few, many or a class for expanded clones.

>TRBV7-3|.|TRBJ2-3|many
CASSLSSGSDTQYF
TGTGCCAGCAGCTTAAGTAGCGGTTCAGATACGCAGTATTTT
>TRBV29-1|.|TRBJ1-1|many
CSVVRGALNTEAFF
TGCAGCGTTGTGCGGGGGGCGTTGAACACTGAAGCTTTCTTT
>TRBV7-2|.|TRBJ1-1|many
CASSLDRALNTEAFF
TGTGCCAGCAGCTTAGACCGGGCCCTGAACACTGAAGCTTTCTTT
>TRBV7-2|.|TRBJ1-2|many
CASTPGSYGYTF
TGTGCCAGCACTCCGGGGAGCTATGGCTACACCTTC
>TRBV3-1|.|TRBJ1-3|few
CASSRQRGTGNTIYF
TGTGCCAGCAGCCGCCAACGGGGAACTGGAAACACCATATATTTT
>TRBV12-3/TRBV12-4|TRBD2|TRBJ2-3|many
CASRPGGGPNTDTQYF
TGTGCCAGCAGACCAGGCGGGGGGCCAAACACAGATACGCAGTATTTT
>TRBV29-1|TRBD1|TRBJ2-2|many
CSVDTGENTGELFF
TGCAGCGTTGACACAGGGGAGAACACCGGGGAGCTGTTTTTT
>TRBV7-2|.|TRBJ2-3|many
CASSLAQGGHTQYF
TGTGCCAGCAGCTTAGCGCAGGGCGGGCATACGCAGTATTTT
>TRBV7-3|.|TRBJ1-1|many
CASSLFGGFKNTEAFF
TGTGCCAGCAGCTTATTCGGGGGCTTTAAGAACACTGAAGCTTTCTTT
>TRBV28|TRBD1|TRBJ1-2|many
CASSEGANYGYTF
TGTGCCAGCAGTGAGGGGGCGAACTATGGCTACACCTTC
>TRBV19|TRBD1|TRBJ1-5|many
CASSPTRGPGQPQHF
TGTGCCAGTAGTCCGACAAGGGGGCCCGGTCAGCCCCAGCATTTT
>TRBV29-1|.|TRBJ2-2|many
CSVGQTSGELFF
TGCAGCGTTGGGCAGACCTCCGGGGAGCTGTTTTTT
>TRBV2|.|TRBJ1-5|many
CASSARGGRLAQPQHF
TGTGCCAGCAGTGCTCGGGGGGGCCGTCTCGCCCAGCCCCAGCATTTT
>TRBV5-1|.|TRBJ2-7|.
CASSLVVASNREQYF
TGCGCCAGCAGCTTGGTGGTAGCATCGAATCGGGAGCAGTACTTC
>TRBV28|.|TRBJ2-7|many
CASSFQRLGQSDEQYF
TGTGCCAGCAGTTTCCAACGTCTCGGACAGTCCGACGAGCAGTACTTC
>TRBV24-1|.|TRBJ2-3|.
CATSRLPGAAQYF
TGTGCCACAAGTCGACTTCCCGGGGCCGCGCAGTATTTT
>TRBV28|.|TRBJ1-1|many
CAIHGGSNTEAFF
TGTGCCATCCATGGAGGGAGCAACACTGAAGCTTTCTTT
>TRBV7-2|.|TRBJ2-7|many
CASSLGTNTYEQYF
TGTGCCAGCAGCTTAGGCACAAACACCTACGAGCAGTACTTC
>TRBV28|.|TRBJ2-7|many
CASTRSELGAYEQYF
TGTGCCAGCACCCGGTCGGAACTGGGGGCCTACGAGCAGTACTTC
>TRBV4-1|.|TRBJ1-1|.
CASTTPTVREAFF
TGCGCCAGCACCACGCCAACGGTACGGGAAGCTTTCTTT
>TRBV5-4|.|TRBJ1-6|.
CASSLAGVSYNSPLHF
TGTGCCAGCAGCTTGGCCGGGGTATCCTATAATTCACCCCTCCACTTT
>TRBV7-2|.|TRBJ1-3|many
CASGERFRFPGNTIYF
TGTGCCAGCGGAGAGAGATTTAGGTTCCCTGGAAACACCATATATTTT